Here is one TCR beta chain with its context. Its antigen is still unknown. These data originate in a study of T-cell memory formation after mild COVID-19. TCRdb redid the calling of the 5' RACE reads with MiXCR, one entry per CDR3 protein. The profile shows about 210,000 distinct CDR3 sequences, around 27% of them singletons. General observations from the study: CM and EM subsets held most contracting CD4+ clones; EMRA held CD8+ ones.

The V gene end was trimmed by 5 bases and the J gene end by 3 bases; junction bases not matched to a gene: 6. The CDR3 contains 16 residues. CDR1 is KGHDR, CDR2 SFDVKD, per germline. The V and J genes are TRBV24-1 and TRBJ2-1, with 10 bases aligning to TRBD1. Sequenced sample: PBMCs or a T cell subset sorted from them (not recorded which). This TCR came from an adult woman who had mild COVID-19 (a few samples of this study predate the infection). Cell type and time point are not known. CDR3: CATSGTGGNDYNEQFF. The DNA for the CDR3 is TGTGCCACCAGTGGGACAGGGGGGAATGACTACAATGAGCAGTTCTTC.